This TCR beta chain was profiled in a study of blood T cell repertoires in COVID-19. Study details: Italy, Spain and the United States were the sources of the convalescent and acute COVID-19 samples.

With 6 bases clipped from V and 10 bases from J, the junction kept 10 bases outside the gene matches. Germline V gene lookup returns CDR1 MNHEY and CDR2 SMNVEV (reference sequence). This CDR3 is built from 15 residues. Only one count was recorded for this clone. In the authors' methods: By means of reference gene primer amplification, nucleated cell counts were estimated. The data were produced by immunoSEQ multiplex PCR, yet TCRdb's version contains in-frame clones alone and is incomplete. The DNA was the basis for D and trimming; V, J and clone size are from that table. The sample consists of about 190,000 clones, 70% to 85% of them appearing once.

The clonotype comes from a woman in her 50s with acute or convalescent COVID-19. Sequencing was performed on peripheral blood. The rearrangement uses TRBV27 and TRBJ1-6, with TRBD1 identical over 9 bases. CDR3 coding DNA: TGTGCCAGCAGGGAGGGACAGGGTAGGGGATCACCCCTCCACTTT. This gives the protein CASREGQGRGSPLHF.